The 18 T cell receptor beta chains in this list originate from one sample, sequenced in a study of T-cell memory formation after mild COVID-19. From the 5' RACE reads, TCRdb called clonotypes with MiXCR, one entry per CDR3 protein. The sample carries fewer than 650,000 distinct CDR3 sequences, roughly a fifth recorded once. The sequenced material came from PBMCs or a T cell subset sorted from them (not recorded which). All receptors come from an adult woman who had mild COVID-19 (a few samples of this study predate the infection). Cell type and time point are not known.

Only a few counts were recorded for this clonotype. The chain is built from TRBV9 and TRBJ2-3, with TRBD2 matching over 12 bases. J was trimmed by 0 bases and V by 4 bases; bases with no gene match: 9. Per the germline V gene, CDR1 is SGDLS and CDR2 is YYNGEE. The CDR3 has 18 amino acids. CDR3 amino acids: CASSLDLGLAGSTDTQYF. The CDR3 DNA reads as TGTGCCAGCAGCCTAGACCTTGGACTAGCGGGGAGCACAGATACGCAGTATTTT.

This clonotype was counted only a few times. J is TRBJ2-1 and V is TRBV12-3 or TRBV12-4; D ambiguous. V was trimmed by 6 bases and J by 1 base, leaving 13 bases between them. The CDR3 totals 15 residues. CDR3 bases: TGTGCCAGCAGCTCACAAGGGTGGTCCTACAATGAGCAGTTCTTC. Residues: CASSSQGWSYNEQFF.

The CDR3 is CSARDRGWEKNIQYF. In DNA form, the CDR3 reads TGCAGTGCTAGAGATCGCGGTTGGGAAAAAAACATTCAGTACTTC. The chain combines TRBV20-1 with TRBJ2-4; no clear D. This CDR3 has 15 residues. The germline V gene encodes CDR1 DFQATT and CDR2 SNEGSKA (reference sequence). With 0 bases removed from V and 4 bases from J, the gap between germline ends came to 13 bases.

The gene calls are TRBV4-2 and TRBJ1-1; D may be TRBD1 (6 bases). CDR3 size: 14 residues. Germline values: CDR1 LGHNA, CDR2 YNFKEQ. V gave up 3 bases and J gave up 1 base, with 9 bases separating them. The CDR3: CASSQTGTNTEAFF. The CDR3 bases are TGTGCCAGCAGCCAGACAGGTACGAACACTGAAGCTTTCTTT.

The table lists this clonotype with a few counts. J is TRBJ2-7 and V is TRBV12-3 or TRBV12-4; 7 bases agree with TRBD1. The CDR3 has 13 amino acids. Trimming took 6 bases from V and 3 from J; bases not matched to a gene: 5. The CDR3 sequence: CASSPDRDYEQYF. In nucleotides, the CDR3 is TGTGCCAGCAGCCCTGACAGGGACTACGAGCAGTACTTC.

This chain links TRBV7-2 with TRBJ1-1; tentative D call: TRBD1 (6 bases). Germline values: CDR1 SGHTA, CDR2 FQGNSA. This CDR3 has 16 amino acids. V was pared by 5 bases and J by 3 bases, with 19 bases between. CDR3 DNA: TGTGCCAGCAGCCTAGGGGGGCAGGTTTTGGACACTGAAGCTTTCTTT. Protein product: CASSLGGQVLDTEAFF. The complete variable domain, with remaining parts taken from reference TRBV7-2 and TRBJ1-1, reads GAGVSQSPSNKVTEKGKDVELRCDPISGHTALYWYRQSLGQGLEFLIYFQGNSAPDKSGLPSDRFSAERTGGSVSTLTIQRTQQEDSAVYLCASSLGGQVLDTEAFFGQGTRLTVV.

This chain uses TRBV15 with TRBJ2-6; TRBD1 is a possible D gene (6 bases). Germline CDR1 reads LNHNV; CDR2 reads YYDKDF (reference sequence). The CDR3 consists of 15 residues. V shed 0 bases and J shed 3 bases, with 6 bases lying between them. CDR3 loop: CATSRDRGGANVLTF. The DNA for the CDR3 is TGTGCCACCAGCAGAGACAGGGGTGGGGCCAACGTCCTGACTTTC.

This clonotype was counted between two and nine times. The V call is TRBV6-5, the J call TRBJ2-1; a weak D match, TRBD2 (6 bases). The V and J ends lost 3 bases and 0 bases respectively, with 9 bases between them. Per the germline V gene, CDR1 is MNHEY and CDR2 is SVGAGI. This CDR3 comprises 15 residues. The CDR3 DNA reads as TGTGCCAGCAGTTATGACGGGAGCTCCTACAATGAGCAGTTCTTC. It yields the protein CASSYDGSSYNEQFF.

DNA of the CDR3: TGTGCCAGCAGCCAGACGACGGGCCCCCCAGATCCCCAGTACTTC. Protein sequence: CASSQTTGPPDPQYF. The chain recombines TRBV4-2 with TRBJ2-5; no definite D call. Germline-derived CDR1 and CDR2 are LGHNA and YNFKEQ. This CDR3 comprises 15 residues. Trimming stripped 3 bases from V and 9 bases from J, with 20 bases between.

The chain joins TRBV7-6 to TRBJ2-1; TRBD2 agrees at 12 bases. Germline V CDR1 and CDR2: SGHVS, FNYEAQ. This CDR3 is 18 amino acids long. J gave up 0 bases and V 5 bases, and 8 bases lay outside the gene matches. CDR3 loop: CASSGGLAGPSSYNEQFF. In DNA form, the CDR3 reads TGTGCCAGCAGCGGGGGACTAGCGGGTCCTAGCTCCTACAATGAGCAGTTCTTC.

This clonotype was seen only a few times. The chain links TRBV27 to TRBJ2-7, with D possibly being TRBD1 or TRBD2 (7 bases each). Germline V lookup: CDR1 MNHEY, CDR2 SMNVEV (reference sequence). This CDR3 is built from 15 residues. V lost 7 bases and J lost 6, with 22 bases in between. The CDR3 region has the DNA TGTGCCAGCATCCTCCCAGGGGGGAGGGCCTTCGAGCAGTACTTC. Residues: CASILPGGRAFEQYF.

The chain joins TRBV29-1 to TRBJ1-2; D unresolved. Germline V lookup: CDR1 SQVTM, CDR2 ANQGSEA. The length of the CDR3 is 14 residues. Deletions cut 0 bases from V and 0 bases from J, with 8 bases between. The CDR3 is CSVEDRGANYGYTF. CDR3 bases: TGCAGCGTTGAAGATCGGGGAGCTAACTATGGCTACACCTTC.

The J gene is TRBJ2-5, the V gene TRBV7-3; unclear D gene. The CDR3 has 14 residues. CDR1 is SGHTA, CDR2 FQGTGA, per germline. V was clipped by 2 bases and J by 4 bases, with 11 bases between them. The CDR3 sequence is CASSLGPDGETQYF. Written as DNA, the CDR3 is TGTGCCAGCAGCTTAGGGCCCGACGGAGAGACCCAGTACTTC.

This clonotype was seen a handful of times. This chain uses TRBV7-8 with TRBJ1-4, with D perhaps matching TRBD1 (5 bases). Trimming stripped 6 bases from V and 7 bases from J, with 9 bases between. Germline CDR1 and CDR2: SGHVS and FQNEAQ. The CDR3 is 12 amino acids. This chain's CDR3 is CASRRRGEKLFF. The CDR3 DNA reads as TGTGCCAGCAGGAGAAGGGGTGAAAAACTGTTTTTT.

The V and J genes are TRBV5-1 and TRBJ2-7, with TRBD1 identical over 8 bases. V lost 2 bases and J lost 2; bases outside the gene matches: 3. The CDR3 length is 14 residues. Germline V CDR1 and CDR2: SGHRS, YFSETQ. CDR3 nucleotides: TGCGCCAGCAGCTTAGAGGGACAGGCCTACGAGCAGTACTTC. This encodes CASSLEGQAYEQYF.

This chain joins TRBV20-1 and TRBJ1-2, with 7 bases that match TRBD1. V trimming: 4 bases; J trimming: 6 bases; junction bases outside the gene matches: 11. Germline assignment: CDR1 DFQATT and CDR2 SNEGSKA (reference sequence). The CDR3 runs to 14 residues. Here the CDR3 DNA reads TGCAGTGCTACGATTTTAGGGGGCGGCGATGGCTACACCTTC. This gives the protein CSATILGGGDGYTF.

Many counts were recorded for this clonotype. The chain carries TRBV7-9 and TRBJ2-4, with D possibly TRBD2 on 5 matching bases. This CDR3 spans 18 amino acids. V lost 1 base and J 0 bases, leaving 16 bases between the germline ends. Germline-derived CDR1 and CDR2 are SEHNR and FQNEAQ (reference sequence). The CDR3 region is CASSLGSRGSLAKNIQYF. The CDR3 DNA follows: TGTGCCAGCAGCTTAGGGTCTCGGGGTTCACTAGCCAAAAACATTCAGTACTTC.

This clonotype was detected only a few times. V and J are TRBV6-1 and TRBJ1-2, with D possibly matching TRBD1 (5 bases). Germline CDR1 and CDR2: MNHNS and SASEGT. V lost 7 bases to trimming and J lost 8 bases, with 11 bases between them. The CDR3 runs to 11 residues. As DNA, the CDR3 is TGTGCCAGCACACTAAGGGGCGGCTACACCTTC. This sequence encodes CASTLRGGYTF.